One sample yielded the 14 T cell receptor beta chains listed below, sequenced in a study of T cell repertoires in cytomegalovirus infection. TCRdb ran MiXCR on the reads and lists one entry per CDR3 protein. Of roughly 220,000 distinct CDR3 sequences listed, 35% to 40% are singletons. Their antigen targets remain unknown. Sequencing was performed on CD8+ T cells from cultured PBMCs, taken from culture after CMV antigen stimulation. The receptor source for this set is a human donor in good health (CMV status not recorded). Some clones in this sample may be carry-over from other donors' samples.

This chain's CDR3 is CASSPSGLSYNEQFF. Written as DNA, the CDR3 is TGTGCCAGCAGCCCTAGCGGGCTCTCCTACAATGAGCAGTTCTTC. This rearrangement joins TRBV7-2 to TRBJ2-1, with TRBD2 matching over 8 bases. Per germline, CDR1 SGHTA and CDR2 FQGNSA. The CDR3 spans 15 residues. The ends lost 5 bases at V and 0 bases at J; junction bases unmatched: 3.

The rearrangement joins TRBV19 to TRBJ1-6, with a tentative D call TRBD1 (6 bases). V shed 7 bases and J shed 10 bases, with 14 bases lying between them. The CDR3 is 13 amino acids. Germline CDR1 LNHDA, CDR2 SQIVND (reference sequence). CDR3 nucleotides: TGTGCCAGTACCCTCGGGGGCGGATCACCCCTCCACTTT. This codes for CASTLGGGSPLHF.

The chain uses TRBV2 and TRBJ2-1; 9 bases agree with TRBD2. The length of the CDR3 is 15 residues. Losses at the gene ends were 1 base for V and 4 bases for J; bases not matched to a gene: 2. Germline V lookup: CDR1 SNHLY, CDR2 FYNNEI. CDR3 nucleotides: TGTGCCAGCAGTGAAGGGACTAGCGATTACAATGAGCAGTTCTTC. Translation gives CASSEGTSDYNEQFF.

Ten or more counts support this clonotype. This rearrangement joins TRBV2 to TRBJ2-7; D gene unclear. There are 14 residues in the CDR3. The V gene's germline CDR1 is SNHLY and CDR2 FYNNEI. V was shortened by 4 bases and J by 4 bases, with 14 bases between the two germline ends. For the CDR3, the DNA is TGTGCCAGCAGTGTAGGGTCCGCCGTTTACGAGCAGTACTTC. Translating gives CASSVGSAVYEQYF.

This chain joins TRBV6-1 and TRBJ1-4; possibly TRBD1 for D (6 bases). The germline V gene encodes CDR1 MNHNS and CDR2 SASEGT. The CDR3 has 13 amino acids. V shed 6 bases and J shed 8 bases, with 13 bases lying between them. CDR3 nucleotide sequence: TGTGCCAGCAGACAGGGTGTTGGGGAAAAACTGTTTTTT. Its translation is CASRQGVGEKLFF.

This clonotype has a handful of counts. The chain employs TRBV7-6 and TRBJ2-1; TRBD2 aligns across 14 bases. CDR1 is SGHVS, CDR2 FNYEAQ, per germline. Trimming took 0 bases from V and 6 from J; bases not matched to a gene: 4. The CDR3 spans 17 residues. CDR3 coding DNA: TGTGCCAGCAGCTTAGCGGGAGGGACTAGCGGGGGCAATGAGCAGTTCTTC. It is translated as CASSLAGGTSGGNEQFF. Variable domain in full (rest from reference TRBV7-6 and TRBJ2-1): GAGVSQSPRYKVTKRGQDVALRCDPISGHVSLYWYRQALGQGPEFLTYFNYEAQQDKSGLPNDRFSAERPEGSISTLTIQRTEQRDSAMYRCASSLAGGTSGGNEQFFGPGTRLTVL.

This clonotype was detected only a few times. The rearrangement joins TRBV7-3 to TRBJ2-1; 9 bases fit TRBD1. The trim removed 4 bases at V and 9 bases at J, leaving 7 bases unmatched. Germline-derived CDR1 and CDR2 are SGHTA and FQGTGA. The length of the CDR3 is 14 residues. CDR3 sequence reads: CASSYRDRDLEQFF. CDR3 coding DNA: TGTGCCAGCAGCTACCGGGACAGGGACCTTGAGCAGTTCTTC. Combining the CDR3 with reference TRBV7-3 and TRBJ2-1 gives the whole variable domain GAGVSQTPSNKVTEKGKYVELRCDPISGHTALYWYRQSLGQGPEFLIYFQGTGAADDSGLPNDRFFAVRPEGSVSTLKIQRTERGDSAVYLCASSYRDRDLEQFFGPGTRLTVL.

The chain is built from TRBV27 and TRBJ2-3; D unclear. This CDR3 has 12 amino acids. V gave up 3 bases and J gave up 6 bases, with 7 bases separating them. Germline V gene lookup returns CDR1 MNHEY and CDR2 SMNVEV (reference sequence). CDR3 DNA: TGTGCCAGCAGTTTTGGTCACGATACGCAGTATTTT. Residues: CASSFGHDTQYF.

The chain employs TRBV7-9 and TRBJ1-1; D possibly corresponds to TRBD1 (6 bases). CDR1 and CDR2 (germline): SEHNR, FQNEAQ (reference sequence). With 4 bases removed from V and 8 bases from J, the gap between germline ends came to 11 bases. This CDR3 contains 12 residues. Here the CDR3 reads CASSSSGDEAFF. In nucleotides, the CDR3 is TGTGCCAGCAGCTCCTCAGGGGACGAAGCTTTCTTT. Using reference TRBV7-9 and TRBJ1-1 for the parts outside the CDR3, the full variable domain is DTGVSQNPRHKITKRGQNVTFRCDPISEHNRLYWYRQTLGQGPEFLTYFQNEAQLEKSRLLSDRFSAERPKGSFSTLEIQRTEQGDSAMYLCASSSSGDEAFFGQGTRLTVV.

The DNA of the CDR3 is TGTGCCATCAGTGACGGCGCCGGCAGGGGGCTTGGCTACACCTTC. Amino acid sequence: CAISDGAGRGLGYTF. The gene calls are TRBV10-3 and TRBJ1-2; 8 nucleotides match TRBD1. The junction had 10 bases not matched to a gene; V was cut back by 3 bases and J by 7 bases. In germline, CDR1 is ENHRY, CDR2 SYGVKD. The CDR3 has 15 amino acids.

The V call is TRBV4-1, the J call TRBJ2-7, with 7 positions matching TRBD1. CDR1 and CDR2 from the germline V gene are MGHRA and YSYEKL. The V gene end was trimmed by 3 bases and the J gene end by 2 bases; junction bases not matched to a gene: 4. The CDR3 covers 14 residues. The CDR3 loop reads CASSHTGTAYEQYF. CDR3 DNA sequence: TGCGCCAGCAGCCACACCGGGACAGCCTACGAGCAGTACTTC.

This chain links TRBV6-5 with TRBJ1-1; no definite D call. V was clipped by 0 bases and J by 1 base, with 9 bases between them. CDR1 and CDR2 (germline): MNHEY, SVGAGI. CDR3 size: 15 residues. The CDR3 sequence: CASSYSILGNTEAFF. DNA for the CDR3: TGTGCCAGCAGTTACTCGATCCTGGGGAACACTGAAGCTTTCTTT.

This clonotype was counted a single time. This chain joins TRBV10-3 and TRBJ1-1; TRBD1 matches 8 bases. V was clipped by 10 bases and J by 3 bases; unmatched bases: 16. Germline V gene data show CDR1 as ENHRY and CDR2 as SYGVKD. This CDR3 spans 16 amino acids. The CDR3 DNA is TGTGCCACCGTCGAGGTGTTGACAGGGGTGGACACTGAAGCTTTCTTT. It translates to CATVEVLTGVDTEAFF.

This chain connects TRBV20-1 to TRBJ1-5; 7 nucleotides match TRBD1. The CDR3 extends over 13 amino acids. In germline, CDR1 is DFQATT, CDR2 SNEGSKA (reference sequence). With V trimmed by 3 bases and J by 4 bases, 3 bases remained unmatched. CDR3: CSAREGANQPQHF. For the CDR3, the DNA is TGCAGTGCTAGGGAGGGGGCAAATCAGCCCCAGCATTTT.